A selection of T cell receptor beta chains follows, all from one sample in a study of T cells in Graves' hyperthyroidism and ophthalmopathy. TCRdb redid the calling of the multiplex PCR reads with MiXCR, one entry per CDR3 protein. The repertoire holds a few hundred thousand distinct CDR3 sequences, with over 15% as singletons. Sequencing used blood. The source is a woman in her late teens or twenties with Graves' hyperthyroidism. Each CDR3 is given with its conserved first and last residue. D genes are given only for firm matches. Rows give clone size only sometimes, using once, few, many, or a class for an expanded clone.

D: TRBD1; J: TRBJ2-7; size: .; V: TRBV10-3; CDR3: CASSELTGTETYEQYF; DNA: TGTGCCAGCAGTGAGTTGACAGGGACGGAGACCTACGAGCAGTACTTC
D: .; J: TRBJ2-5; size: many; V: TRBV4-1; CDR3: CASSQDWGDSQETQYF; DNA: TGCGCCAGCAGCCAAGATTGGGGGGACTCGCAAGAGACCCAGTACTTC
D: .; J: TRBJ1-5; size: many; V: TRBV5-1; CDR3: CASSLAGYSNQPQHF; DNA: TGCGCCAGCAGCTTAGCAGGTTATAGCAATCAGCCCCAGCATTTT
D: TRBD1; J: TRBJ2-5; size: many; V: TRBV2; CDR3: CASRMGQPRTETQYF; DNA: TGTGCCAGCAGAATGGGACAGCCACGAACAGAGACCCAGTACTTC
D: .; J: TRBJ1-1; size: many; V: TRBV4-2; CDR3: CASSQDRGTMRTEAFF; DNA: TGTGCCAGCAGCCAAGATCGGGGGACGATGCGAACTGAAGCTTTCTTT
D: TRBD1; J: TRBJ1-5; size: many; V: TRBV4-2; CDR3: CASSQVLDRGGQPQHF; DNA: TGTGCCAGCAGCCAAGTCCTCGACAGGGGAGGTCAGCCCCAGCATTTT
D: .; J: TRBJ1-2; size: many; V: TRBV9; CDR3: CASAGGSYGYTF; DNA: TGTGCCAGCGCCGGGGGCAGCTATGGCTACACCTTC
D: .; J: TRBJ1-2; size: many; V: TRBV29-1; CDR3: CSVEVGLRPHYGYTF; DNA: TGCAGCGTTGAAGTCGGGCTGCGACCTCACTATGGCTACACCTTC
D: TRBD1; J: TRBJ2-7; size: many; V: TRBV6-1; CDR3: CASSIIEIGQGAYEQYF; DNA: TGTGCCAGCAGTATAATAGAAATCGGACAGGGAGCCTACGAGCAGTACTTC
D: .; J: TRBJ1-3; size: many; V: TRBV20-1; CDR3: CSAGRGVLAGNTIYF; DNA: TGCAGTGCCGGGCGAGGTGTCCTTGCTGGAAACACCATATATTTT
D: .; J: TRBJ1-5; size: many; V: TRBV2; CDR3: CASSGDTLGGQPQHF; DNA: TGTGCCAGCAGTGGCGACACCCTGGGCGGTCAGCCCCAGCATTTT
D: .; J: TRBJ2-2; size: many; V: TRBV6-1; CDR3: CASSLRRFGELFF; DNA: TGTGCCAGCAGCCTCAGGCGGTTCGGGGAGCTGTTTTTT
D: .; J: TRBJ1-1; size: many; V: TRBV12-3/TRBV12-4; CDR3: CASSYTEDTEAFF; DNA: TGTGCCAGCAGCTACACAGAGGACACTGAAGCTTTCTTT
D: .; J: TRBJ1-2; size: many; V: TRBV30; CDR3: CAWTRQSYGYTF; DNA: TGTGCCTGGACCAGGCAATCCTATGGCTACACCTTC
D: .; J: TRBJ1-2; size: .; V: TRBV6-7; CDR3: CASSRSRGSGYSF; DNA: TGTGCCAGCAGTCGCAGTCGGGGCTCTGGCTACAGCTTC
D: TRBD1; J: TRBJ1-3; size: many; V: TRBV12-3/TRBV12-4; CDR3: CASRAGGSGNTIYF; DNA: TGTGCCAGCAGGGCAGGGGGATCTGGAAACACCATATATTTT
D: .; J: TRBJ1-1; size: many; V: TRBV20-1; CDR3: CSARGSSWNTEAFF; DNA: TGCAGTGCTAGGGGGAGCAGCTGGAACACTGAAGCTTTCTTT
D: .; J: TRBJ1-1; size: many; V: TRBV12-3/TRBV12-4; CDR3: CASSLRHITTEAFF; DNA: TGTGCCAGCAGTTTGCGGCACATTACCACTGAAGCTTTCTTT
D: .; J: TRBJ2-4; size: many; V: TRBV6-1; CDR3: CATRRAKNIQYF; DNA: TGTGCCACCAGGAGAGCCAAAAACATTCAGTACTTC
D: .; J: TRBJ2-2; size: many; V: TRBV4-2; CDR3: CASKNTGELFF; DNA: TGTGCCAGCAAGAACACCGGGGAGCTGTTTTTT
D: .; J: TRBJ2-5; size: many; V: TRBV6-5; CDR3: CASSYSREETQYF; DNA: TGTGCCAGCAGTTACTCTAGAGAAGAGACCCAGTACTTC
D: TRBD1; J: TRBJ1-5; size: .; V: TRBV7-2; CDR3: CASSLARGTGKSNQPQHF; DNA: TGTGCCAGCAGCTTAGCAAGGGGGACAGGGAAAAGCAATCAGCCCCAGCATTTT
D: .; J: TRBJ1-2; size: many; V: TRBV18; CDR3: CASSPSGVDGYTF; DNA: TGTGCCAGCTCACCCTCGGGGGTTGACGGCTACACCTTC
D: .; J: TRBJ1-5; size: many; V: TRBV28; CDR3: CASTAGYQPQHF; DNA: TGTGCCAGCACGGCAGGGTACCAGCCCCAGCATTTT
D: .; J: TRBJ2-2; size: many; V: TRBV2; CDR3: CASSESSTGELFF; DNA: TGTGCCAGCAGTGAAAGCAGCACCGGGGAGCTGTTTTTT
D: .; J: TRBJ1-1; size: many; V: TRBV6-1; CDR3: CASSEYRGTEAFF; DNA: TGTGCCAGCAGTGAATATCGGGGCACTGAAGCTTTCTTT
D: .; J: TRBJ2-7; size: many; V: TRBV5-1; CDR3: CASSESNYEQYF; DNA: TGCGCCAGCAGCGAGTCCAACTACGAGCAGTACTTC
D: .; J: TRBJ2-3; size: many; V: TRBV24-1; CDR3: CATSDGGSGSDTQYF; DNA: TGTGCCACCAGTGATGGGGGATCGGGGAGTGATACGCAGTATTTT
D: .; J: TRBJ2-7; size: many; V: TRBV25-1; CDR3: CASSDSGTPREYF; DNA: TGTGCCAGCAGTGACTCCGGGACACCGCGTGAGTACTTC
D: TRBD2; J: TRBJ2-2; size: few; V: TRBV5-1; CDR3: CASSLPAGGPAGELFF; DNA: TGCGCCAGCAGCCTCCCAGCGGGGGGGCCCGCCGGGGAGCTGTTTTTT
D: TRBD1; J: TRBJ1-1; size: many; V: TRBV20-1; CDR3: CSAGQGGSFF; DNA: TGCAGTGCCGGACAGGGGGGGAGTTTCTTT
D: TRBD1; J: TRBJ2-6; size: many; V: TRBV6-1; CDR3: CASSEGDRGRGGANVLTF; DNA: TGTGCCAGCAGTGAAGGAGACAGGGGGCGGGGAGGGGCCAACGTCCTGACTTTC
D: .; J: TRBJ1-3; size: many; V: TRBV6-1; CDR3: CASSRGDYTSGNTIYF; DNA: TGTGCCAGCAGTAGGGGTGACTATACCTCTGGAAACACCATATATTTT